These 29 T cell receptor beta chains were sequenced from one sample in a study of shared clonotypes between healthy human individuals. Repertoires were generated with immunoSEQ multiplex PCR, while TCRdb's copy carries only in-frame clones and drops some. The table lists 2,500,000 or so clones, more than 85% of them singletons. Sequencing input: naive CD4+ T cells from PBMCs. Documented subset: CD45RA+ positively selected. The receptor set was obtained from a man younger than 35 in good health. Some clones in this sample may be carry-over from other donors' samples.

The chain has TRBV5-1 and TRBJ2-5; unclear D gene. This CDR3 contains 13 residues. With 0 bases removed from V and 5 bases from J, the gap between germline ends came to 8 bases. Germline V gene sequence: CDR1 SGHRS, CDR2 YFSETQ. CDR3 nucleotide sequence: TGCGCCAGCAGCTTGGGCCCGCCGGAGACCCAGTACTTC. Translation gives CASSLGPPETQYF.

The gene calls are TRBV7-9 and TRBJ2-7; D might be TRBD1 or TRBD2, each matching 6 bases. Germline CDR1 is SEHNR and CDR2 is FQNEAQ (reference sequence). The CDR3 has 15 amino acids. Trimming shortened V by 4 bases and J by 0 bases, and 13 bases separated the two germline ends. The CDR3 reads CASSSDRAGSYEQYF. The CDR3 nucleotides are TGTGCCAGCAGCTCGGACAGAGCGGGCTCCTACGAGCAGTACTTC.

The chain recombines TRBV25-1 with TRBJ2-7, with D maybe TRBD1 (5 bases). CDR3 length equals 15 residues. The germline V gene has CDR1 MGHDK and CDR2 SYGVNS. V lost 10 bases and J 7 bases, leaving 26 bases between the germline ends. CDR3: CATSNRARVLYEQYF. The DNA of the CDR3 is TGTGCCACCTCAAATCGAGCCAGGGTTTTGTATGAGCAGTACTTC.

This chain links TRBV10-3 with TRBJ2-5, with D possibly being TRBD2 (5 bases). CDR1 ENHRY and CDR2 SYGVKD come from the germline V gene. There are 17 residues in the CDR3. The V end was cut by 2 bases, the J end by 2 bases, with 18 bases between. The CDR3 here is CAISEIPDAPGQETQYF. CDR3 nucleotides: TGTGCCATCAGTGAGATTCCGGACGCCCCGGGGCAAGAGACCCAGTACTTC.

The J gene is TRBJ2-7, the V gene TRBV9; TRBD2 agrees at 7 bases. The junction had 9 bases not matched to a gene; V was cut back by 0 bases and J by 3 bases. CDR3 length: 16 residues. CDR1 is SGDLS and CDR2 is YYNGEE in the germline V gene. The CDR3 here is CASSVAPSGEFYEQYF. The CDR3 DNA follows: TGTGCCAGCAGCGTAGCGCCCAGCGGGGAATTCTACGAGCAGTACTTC.

The gene calls are TRBV2 and TRBJ1-5; D is unclear. V lost 0 bases and J lost 9, with 12 bases in between. Germline V gene data show CDR1 as SNHLY and CDR2 as FYNNEI. The CDR3 length is 14 residues. This CDR3 is CASSEAEIIRPQHF. The CDR3 DNA is TGTGCCAGCAGTGAAGCGGAGATTATCAGGCCCCAGCATTTT.

The V gene is TRBV19, the J gene TRBJ1-1; tentative D call: TRBD1 (5 bases). The germline gives CDR1 LNHDA, CDR2 SQIVND (reference sequence). CDR3 size: 14 residues. DNA of the CDR3: TGTGCAGTAGGTTTACCAGGGTCGAACACTGAAGCTTTCTTT. Its translation is CAVGLPGSNTEAFF.

This chain uses TRBV11-2 with TRBJ2-1; possible D gene TRBD2, 5 bases. The V gene's germline CDR1 is SGHAT and CDR2 FQNNGV. Trimming removed 5 bases at V and 6 bases at J, with 5 bases between. This CDR3 region has 11 residues. This chain's CDR3 is CASSRGNEQFF. In DNA form, the CDR3 reads TGTGCCAGCAGCCGGGGCAATGAGCAGTTCTTC.

The chain links TRBV29-1 to TRBJ2-1; D gene unclear. V lost 1 base to trimming and J lost 0 bases, with 10 bases between them. Germline CDR1 is SQVTM and CDR2 is ANQGSEA. This CDR3 comprises 15 residues. CDR3 sequence reads: CSVEVRYSSYNEQFF. The CDR3 DNA follows: TGCAGCGTTGAAGTCAGGTACTCCTCCTACAATGAGCAGTTCTTC.

The rearrangement joins TRBV28 to TRBJ1-2; TRBD1 is a possible D gene (6 bases). Germline CDR1 and CDR2: MDHEN and SYDVKM. V lost 6 bases and J lost 5, with 16 bases in between. This CDR3 comprises 14 residues. In DNA form, the CDR3 reads TGTGCCAGCAGCCCAAGGGGAGGGGGTTATGGCTACACCTTC. Amino acid sequence: CASSPRGGGYGYTF.

The CDR3 sequence is CAWSVLSSGSAYEQFF. The CDR3 DNA follows: TGTGCCTGGAGTGTACTCTCCAGCGGGAGTGCCTATGAGCAGTTCTTC. This chain joins TRBV30 and TRBJ2-1; 8 positions agree with TRBD2. The germline CDR1 and CDR2 sequences are GTSNPN and SVGIG (reference sequence). The CDR3 loop spans 16 amino acids. J lost 8 bases, V lost 0 bases, and 12 bases had no gene match.

In the case of this clone: Other DNA sequences in the same sample also yield this CDR3. The chain employs TRBV19 and TRBJ2-5, with D possibly being TRBD1 or TRBD2 (5 bases each). The CDR3 sequence is 14 residues long. CDR1 and CDR2 (germline): LNHDA, SQIVND (reference sequence). The V and J ends lost 6 bases and 4 bases respectively, with 15 bases between them. CDR3 in DNA: TGTGCCAGTAGCCGTACCGGGACGGGAGAGACCCAGTACTTC. Protein product: CASSRTGTGETQYF.

As to this clone: This specimen includes other DNA sequences encoding the same CDR3. V and J are TRBV5-1 and TRBJ1-4; maybe TRBD1 (5 bases). This CDR3 has 14 amino acids. The germline V gene encodes CDR1 SGHRS and CDR2 YFSETQ. Trimming left V 1 base short and J 5 bases short, with 9 bases between. The CDR3 bases are TGCGCCAGCAGCTTGTGGGGGGGAAATGAAAAACTGTTTTTT. Its protein product is CASSLWGGNEKLFF.

This clone was recorded only once. The chain recombines TRBV6-1 with TRBJ2-1; the match to TRBD2 covers 7 bases. Germline V gives CDR1 MNHNS, CDR2 SASEGT. J was trimmed by 3 bases and V by 1 base; bases with no gene match: 3. CDR3 length: 15 residues. The CDR3 DNA reads TGTGCCAGCAGTGAAGACCGGACTAGCTACAATGAGCAGTTCTTC. It is translated as CASSEDRTSYNEQFF.

V usage is TRBV6-5 and J usage is TRBJ2-7, with a weak D call TRBD2 (5 bases). The CDR3 length is 15 residues. V lost 6 bases to trimming and J lost 3 bases, with 18 bases between them. Germline CDR1 and CDR2: MNHEY and SVGAGI. The CDR3 protein is CASRPPRGRVYEQYF. In DNA form, the CDR3 reads TGTGCCAGCAGACCCCCCCGGGGAAGAGTCTACGAGCAGTACTTC.

The chain employs TRBV27 and TRBJ1-6; maybe TRBD1 (5 bases). Trimming stripped 7 bases from V and 4 bases from J, with 14 bases between. Germline CDR1 and CDR2: MNHEY and SMNVEV (reference sequence). This CDR3 has 15 amino acids. DNA for the CDR3: TGTGCCAGCACCACTCGGGACGGTTATAATTCACCCCTCCACTTT. It specifies CASTTRDGYNSPLHF.

V and J are TRBV5-1 and TRBJ2-1; 7 nucleotides line up with TRBD2. V dropped 1 base and J dropped 2; count of bases not matched to a gene: 3. Germline CDR1 and CDR2: SGHRS and YFSETQ. CDR3 length equals 15 residues. CDR3 protein: CASSLIGTTYNEQFF. The CDR3 DNA reads as TGCGCCAGCAGCTTGATAGGGACTACCTACAATGAGCAGTTCTTC.

The chain combines TRBV18 with TRBJ1-1; D unclear. The CDR3 is made up of 16 amino acids. V lost 0 bases, J lost 0 bases, and 11 bases lay in between. Germline V CDR1 and CDR2: KGHSH, LQKENI. This chain's CDR3 is CASSPPGASVNTEAFF. The DNA of the CDR3 is TGTGCCAGCTCACCACCAGGAGCGTCGGTGAACACTGAAGCTTTCTTT.

V is TRBV6-5 and J is TRBJ1-1; 7 bases fit TRBD1. Germline CDR1 and CDR2: MNHEY and SVGAGI. Trimming cost V 2 bases and J 6 bases; bases outside gene matches: 6. This CDR3 region has 14 residues. CDR3 sequence reads: CASSYNRGEAEAFF. The CDR3 DNA sequence: TGTGCCAGCAGTTACAACAGGGGAGAGGCTGAAGCTTTCTTT.

J is TRBJ2-2 and V is TRBV7-3; no definite D call. Between the trimmed V and J ends, which lost 4 bases and 6 bases, there was a span of 9 bases. CDR3 length: 13 residues. Germline V gene sequence: CDR1 SGHTA, CDR2 FQGTGA. This CDR3 is CASSYIEAGELFF. The CDR3 DNA follows: TGTGCCAGCAGCTACATAGAGGCCGGGGAGCTGTTTTTT.

The chain couples TRBV7-9 to TRBJ1-1, with 10 positions matching TRBD1. The V gene's germline CDR1 is SEHNR and CDR2 FQNEAQ (reference sequence). Germline trimming cut 5 bases from V and 11 bases from J; bases unmatched to any gene: 14. The CDR3 is 15 residues long. The CDR3: CASSPFGQTGGAAFF. CDR3 coding DNA: TGTGCCAGCAGCCCATTCGGCCAGACAGGGGGCGCGGCTTTCTTT. The full variable domain, with the rest looked up from reference TRBV7-9 and TRBJ1-1, is DTGVSQNPRHKITKRGQNVTFRCDPISEHNRLYWYRQTLGQGPEFLTYFQNEAQLEKSRLLSDRFSAERPKGSFSTLEIQRTEQGDSAMYLCASSPFGQTGGAAFFGQGTRLTVV.

V usage is TRBV7-6 and J usage is TRBJ1-3, with 8 bases lining up with TRBD1. The CDR3 sequence is 20 residues long. Trimming removed 0 bases from V and 2 bases from J; junction bases left unmatched: 15. The germline V gene has CDR1 SGHVS and CDR2 FNYEAQ. The CDR3 nucleotides read TGTGCCAGCAGCTTAGCCCCCGCGCGGACAGGGAGGTTGCCTGGAAACACCATATATTTT. Its translation: CASSLAPARTGRLPGNTIYF. Based on the CDR3 plus reference TRBV7-6 and TRBJ1-3, the full variable domain is GAGVSQSPRYKVTKRGQDVALRCDPISGHVSLYWYRQALGQGPEFLTYFNYEAQQDKSGLPNDRFSAERPEGSISTLTIQRTEQRDSAMYRCASSLAPARTGRLPGNTIYFGEGSWLTVV.

The genes are TRBV5-1 and TRBJ1-1, with 11 nucleotides matching TRBD1. CDR3 length: 15 amino acids. V gave up 0 bases and J gave up 7 bases; unmatched junction bases: 5. Germline-derived CDR1 and CDR2 are SGHRS and YFSETQ. The CDR3 DNA sequence: TGCGCCAGCAGCTTGGTCGGGACAGGGGGTAGTGAAGCTTTCTTT. Translated: CASSLVGTGGSEAFF. Full variable domain (remainder filled in from reference TRBV5-1 and TRBJ1-1): KAGVTQTPRYLIKTRGQQVTLSCSPISGHRSVSWYQQTPGQGLQFLFEYFSETQRNKGNFPGRFSGRQFSNSRSEMNVSTLELGDSALYLCASSLVGTGGSEAFFGQGTRLTVV.

A word on this clone: This sample also contains other DNA sequences that code for the same CDR3. The chain is built from TRBV27 and TRBJ2-6, with D unclear. Germline CDR1 reads MNHEY; CDR2 reads SMNVEV (reference sequence). Trimming pared 3 bases from V and 2 bases from J, leaving 8 bases between. The CDR3 length is 15 residues. In DNA, the CDR3 is TGTGCCAGCAGTTTCGGCCGCGCTGGGGCCAACGTCCTGACTTTC. It yields the protein CASSFGRAGANVLTF.

In its sample, this clone was seen once. The chain is built from TRBV5-5 and TRBJ1-3; D is undetermined. There are 16 residues in the CDR3. Germline V lookup: CDR1 SGHKS, CDR2 YYEKEE (reference sequence). V lost 0 bases and J 0 bases, leaving 10 bases between the germline ends. The CDR3 is CASSLAEPSSGNTIYF. The CDR3 region has the DNA TGTGCCAGCAGCTTGGCGGAGCCTAGCTCTGGAAACACCATATATTTT.

This chain connects TRBV19 to TRBJ2-1; possible D gene TRBD2, 6 bases. The CDR3 contains 16 residues. With 8 bases removed from V and 0 bases from J, the gap between germline ends came to 17 bases. Germline lookup yields CDR1 LNHDA and CDR2 SQIVND (reference sequence). CDR3 loop: CASRGSEVGSYNEQFF. The DNA for the CDR3 is TGTGCCAGTCGGGGGTCGGAAGTAGGCTCCTACAATGAGCAGTTCTTC.

V gene TRBV6-1 combines with J gene TRBJ2-3, with TRBD2 matching over 7 bases. Germline V gene lookup returns CDR1 MNHNS and CDR2 SASEGT. This CDR3 is 13 amino acids long. CDR3 nucleotides: TGTACCACTGCGGGGGAGACGGCAGATACGCAGTATTTT. Translation: CTTAGETADTQYF.

The chain carries TRBV4-1 and TRBJ2-1; 8 bases agree with TRBD2. Looked up from germline, CDR1 is MGHRA and CDR2 is YSYEKL. J gave up 8 bases and V 3 bases, and 12 bases lay outside the gene matches. CDR3 size: 16 residues. In DNA, the CDR3 is TGCGCCAGCAGCCAGGCAATAGCGGGAATTATCGATGAGCAGTTCTTC. Its translation: CASSQAIAGIIDEQFF.

This sequence joins TRBV7-2 and TRBJ1-1, with 8 nucleotides matching TRBD1. The J segment lost 1 base and the V segment lost 5 bases, leaving 12 bases of the junction unmatched. CDR3 size: 17 residues. Germline CDR1 SGHTA, CDR2 FQGNSA. The CDR3 protein is CASSPRWAQGGNTEAFF. In DNA, the CDR3 is TGTGCCAGCAGCCCCCGATGGGCACAGGGGGGGAACACTGAAGCTTTCTTT. The whole variable domain, remainder taken from reference TRBV7-2 and TRBJ1-1, is GAGVSQSPSNKVTEKGKDVELRCDPISGHTALYWYRQSLGQGLEFLIYFQGNSAPDKSGLPSDRFSAERTGGSVSTLTIQRTQQEDSAVYLCASSPRWAQGGNTEAFFGQGTRLTVV.